This TCR beta chain was found in a study of T cells in Graves' hyperthyroidism and ophthalmopathy. This CDR3 has 17 amino acids. From germline, CDR1 is SGHVS and CDR2 FQNEAQ. V gave up 5 bases and J gave up 2 bases; unmatched junction bases: 4. This clonotype was observed a handful of times. What it binds is not known. RNA transcripts yielded amplified TCR beta CDR3 regions. TCR CDR3 regions were first amplified by RT-PCR with HTBI primers. TCRdb called the multiplex PCR reads again in MiXCR, with one record for every CDR3 protein. The sample lists around 400,000 distinct CDR3 sequences, 13% to 15% occurring once. Study results and limitations: Ophthalmopathy prediction by the model preceded onset by a median about 6 months.

Sequenced: blood. This clonotype was obtained from a woman aged 55 to 70 with Graves' ophthalmopathy. The chain joins TRBV7-8 to TRBJ2-2, with 14 bases aligning to TRBD2. The chain's CDR3 is CASSRGLAGANTGELFF. The CDR3 region has the DNA TGTGCCAGCAGCAGGGGACTAGCGGGAGCTAACACCGGGGAGCTGTTTTTT.